This T cell receptor (beta chain) is drawn from a study of CD8+ T cells in alopecia areata. cDNA reverse transcribed from extracted RNA served as the sequencing template. Assay: immunoSEQ multiplex PCR; the TCRdb copy retains only in-frame clones and omits some. This sample yields around 160,000 clones, of which 87% are seen a single time; more than 13% belongs to the top ten. Peripheral blood and lesional scalp punch biopsies were taken from alopecia areata patients. The receptor was isolated from a human donor with alopecia areata. Source: CD8+ T cells sorted from blood, taken at week 0.

CDR3 DNA: TGTGCCAGCAGCCACGAAGGAGTGGGCGGTGAGCAGTTCTTC. It yields the protein CASSHEGVGGEQFF. This chain joins TRBV7-9 and TRBJ2-1, with D unclear. The germline V gene encodes CDR1 SEHNR and CDR2 FQNEAQ (reference sequence). Trimming stripped 5 bases from V and 9 bases from J, with 17 bases between. CDR3 length: 14 amino acids.